These T cell receptor beta chains were read from a single sample in a study of spatial heterogeneity in lung cancer. TCRdb recomputed calls from the 5' RACE reads with MiXCR, one row per CDR3 protein. The sample has tens of thousands of distinct CDR3 sequences; approximately 12% are singletons. The material sequenced was PBMCs, taken at surgery. These receptors all stem from a male donor with early-stage non-small cell lung cancer. Both conserved end residues are part of each CDR3. The D gene is left open where the match is weak. Some rows mark clone size as missing; the rest say once, few, many or name a class of expanded clone.

abundance	d_gene	v_gene	j_gene	CDR3aa	CDR3nt
few	TRBD2	TRBV12-3/TRBV12-4	TRBJ2-3	CASDGGLATDTQYF	TGTGCCAGCGACGGGGGACTAGCCACAGATACGCAGTATTTT
few	-	TRBV6-8	TRBJ2-2	CASSPFSPRNTGELFF	TGTGCCAGCAGCCCCTTTTCCCCGAGGAACACCGGGGAGCTGTTTTTT
few	-	TRBV4-3	TRBJ2-3	CASSQALGVVPDTQYF	TGCGCCAGCAGCCAAGCCTTGGGTGTAGTTCCAGATACGCAGTATTTT
-	TRBD2	TRBV7-9	TRBJ2-2	CASSATSVPNTGELFF	TGTGCCAGCAGCGCCACTAGCGTACCGAACACCGGGGAGCTGTTTTTT
few	TRBD2	TRBV15	TRBJ2-1	CATSRDRGSLPNEQFF	TGTGCCACCAGCAGAGATCGCGGGAGTTTGCCCAATGAGCAGTTCTTC
many	-	TRBV24-1	TRBJ2-5	CATSDLDQAQMETQYF	TGTGCCACCAGTGATTTGGATCAGGCCCAGATGGAGACCCAGTACTTC
few	-	TRBV19	TRBJ2-1	CASSVQGGHNEQFF	TGTGCCAGTAGTGTCCAGGGAGGACACAATGAGCAGTTCTTC
few	TRBD1	TRBV6-5	TRBJ2-7	CASRSTTGTSSYEQYF	TGTGCCAGCAGAAGTACGACAGGGACGAGCTCCTACGAGCAGTACTTC
-	-	TRBV20-1	TRBJ2-1	CSASAGNNEQFF	TGCAGTGCTTCGGCGGGTAACAATGAGCAGTTCTTC
few	TRBD1	TRBV18	TRBJ1-1	CASSDRVTAEAFF	TGTGCCAGCTCCGACAGGGTAACCGCTGAAGCTTTCTTT
many	TRBD1	TRBV7-2	TRBJ1-1	CASSFDRATEAFF	TGTGCCAGCAGCTTCGACAGGGCCACTGAAGCTTTCTTT
few	TRBD1	TRBV5-6	TRBJ1-5	CASSMGQSNQPQHF	TGTGCCAGCAGCATGGGACAGAGCAATCAGCCCCAGCATTTT
-	TRBD2	TRBV7-6	TRBJ2-1	CASSLGRTSGGNEQFF	TGTGCCAGCAGCTTAGGGCGGACTAGCGGGGGGAATGAGCAGTTCTTC
many	-	TRBV7-3	TRBJ1-1	CASSLDGGRNAFF	TGTGCCAGCAGCTTAGATGGTGGCAGAAACGCTTTCTTT
few	-	TRBV24-1	TRBJ2-2	CATSGGISGRESGELFF	TGTGCCACCAGTGGGGGGATATCCGGAAGGGAGTCCGGGGAGCTGTTTTTT
-	-	TRBV7-6	TRBJ2-2	CASSWASTGELFF	TGTGCCAGCAGCTGGGCCTCAACCGGGGAGCTGTTTTTT
-	-	TRBV18	TRBJ2-3	CASSRQAGHTDTQYF	TGTGCCAGCTCACGGCAAGCGGGTCATACAGATACGCAGTATTTT
-	-	TRBV2	TRBJ2-3	CASREGTTRADTQYF	TGTGCCAGCAGAGAAGGGACCACGCGGGCAGATACGCAGTATTTT
once	-	TRBV30	TRBJ1-1	CAWSVRGGTNTEAFF	TGTGCCTGGAGTGTAAGGGGAGGTACGAACACTGAAGCTTTCTTT
-	-	TRBV7-9	TRBJ2-2	CASSLAGINTGELFF	TGTGCCAGCAGCTTGGCAGGAATCAACACCGGGGAGCTGTTTTTT
-	TRBD1	TRBV11-2	TRBJ2-5	CASSLGGQGQETQYF	TGTGCCAGCAGCTTAGGGGGACAGGGTCAAGAGACCCAGTACTTC
few	-	TRBV10-3	TRBJ2-7	CAISESLAPNYEQYF	TGTGCCATCAGTGAGTCCCTAGCGCCCAACTACGAGCAGTACTTC
few	-	TRBV7-2	TRBJ2-5	CASSLFRGTQTQYF	TGTGCCAGCAGCTTATTTCGGGGTACGCAGACCCAGTACTTC
-	-	TRBV6-2/TRBV6-3	TRBJ1-1	CASSPIGDTEAFF	TGTGCCAGCAGTCCCATCGGGGACACTGAAGCTTTCTTT
-	-	TRBV28	TRBJ1-1	CASSLARTEAFF	TGTGCCAGCAGTTTGGCTAGAACAGAGGCTTTCTTT
many	TRBD1	TRBV9	TRBJ2-7	CASSVGQGAFYEQYF	TGTGCCAGCAGCGTAGGCCAGGGGGCGTTCTACGAGCAGTACTTC
many	-	TRBV7-9	TRBJ2-7	CASSLEFSPRPYEQYF	TGTGCCAGCAGCTTAGAATTTTCCCCGCGTCCCTACGAGCAGTACTTC
few	-	TRBV5-1	TRBJ1-1	CASSSPLDTEAFF	TGCGCCAGCAGCTCCCCCTTGGACACTGAAGCTTTCTTT
-	-	TRBV7-2	TRBJ1-1	CASSLEGEAFF	TGTGCCAGCAGCTTAGAAGGGGAAGCTTTCTTT
-	-	TRBV9	TRBJ1-1	CASSLMGQPNTEAFF	TGTGCCAGCAGCCTAATGGGGCAGCCGAACACTGAAGCTTTCTTT
few	-	TRBV7-9	TRBJ1-1	CASSLRGRGLNTEAFF	TGTGCCAGCAGCTTAAGAGGCAGGGGCCTGAACACTGAAGCTTTCTTT
few	-	TRBV28	TRBJ2-7	CASRLYEQYF	TGTGCCAGCAGATTGTACGAGCAGTACTTC
-	-	TRBV29-1	TRBJ2-5	CSVEGPLEGTQYF	TGCAGCGTTGAGGGACCCCTTGAAGGGACCCAGTACTTC
-	TRBD2	TRBV6-5	TRBJ2-3	CASSRALSGGITDTQYF	TGTGCCAGCAGTCGCGCCCTTAGCGGGGGGATCACAGATACGCAGTATTTT
few	-	TRBV5-4	TRBJ2-5	CASSLKEKETQYF	TGTGCCAGCAGCTTAAAAGAGAAAGAGACCCAGTACTTC
-	TRBD2	TRBV29-1	TRBJ2-2	CSVELAATNTGELFF	TGCAGCGTTGAGCTAGCGGCCACGAACACCGGGGAGCTGTTTTTT
-	TRBD2	TRBV30	TRBJ2-5	CAWSVVGGETQYF	TGTGCCTGGAGTGTAGTGGGAGGGGAGACCCAGTACTTC
-	TRBD2	TRBV4-3	TRBJ2-3	CASSQDLGQIAGTQYF	TGCGCCAGCAGCCAAGATTTGGGCCAAATAGCGGGTACGCAGTATTTT
few	TRBD1	TRBV10-3	TRBJ2-1	CAISESTGGNNEQFF	TGTGCCATCAGTGAGTCGACAGGGGGGAACAATGAGCAGTTCTTC
-	-	TRBV6-2/TRBV6-3	TRBJ1-5	CASSRGTDQPQHF	TGTGCCAGCAGTAGGGGCACAGATCAGCCCCAGCATTTT
few	-	TRBV3-1	TRBJ1-1	CASSQEGGRGLAFF	TGTGCCAGCAGCCAAGAGGGGGGGCGCGGATTAGCTTTCTTT
-	TRBD2	TRBV19	TRBJ2-6	CASSVGVSGRAGSGANVLTF	TGTGCCAGTAGTGTCGGAGTGAGCGGGAGGGCCGGAAGTGGGGCCAACGTCCTGACTTTC
few	-	TRBV5-5	TRBJ1-1	CASSFSRQNTEAFF	TGTGCCAGCAGCTTTTCGAGACAGAACACTGAAGCTTTCTTT
-	-	TRBV29-1	TRBJ2-3	CSVRVRRRRSDTQYF	TGCAGCGTGAGAGTCAGGCGAAGGCGGTCAGATACGCAGTATTTT
few	-	TRBV6-6	TRBJ1-3	CASRREWISGNTIYF	TGTGCCAGCAGGAGAGAGTGGATCTCTGGAAACACCATATATTTT
many	TRBD1	TRBV12-3/TRBV12-4	TRBJ1-5	CASSPQNRGRDQPQHF	TGTGCCAGCAGTCCTCAAAACAGGGGTAGGGATCAGCCCCAGCATTTT
few	TRBD1	TRBV13	TRBJ1-1	CASSEGQTNTEAFF	TGTGCCAGCAGCGAGGGACAGACGAACACTGAAGCTTTCTTT
few	-	TRBV9	TRBJ2-2	CASSVDLSMNTGELFF	TGTGCCAGCAGCGTAGATCTCTCGATGAACACCGGGGAGCTGTTTTTT
-	-	TRBV2	TRBJ2-3	CASRVQGLGTDTQYF	TGTGCCAGCAGAGTACAGGGCCTGGGGACAGATACGCAGTATTTT
many	-	TRBV9	TRBJ2-7	CASSVDTGSSYEQYF	TGTGCCAGCAGCGTAGACACTGGAAGCTCCTACGAGCAGTACTTC
-	-	TRBV20-1	TRBJ2-1	CSASVPGFYINEQFF	TGCAGTGCTAGCGTCCCGGGATTTTATATCAATGAGCAGTTCTTC
few	TRBD2	TRBV9	TRBJ2-1	CASSGLAEANEQFF	TGTGCCAGCAGCGGCCTAGCGGAAGCCAATGAGCAGTTCTTC
many	TRBD2	TRBV29-1	TRBJ2-1	CSVEASGSNEQFF	TGCAGCGTTGAAGCTAGCGGGAGCAATGAGCAGTTCTTC
-	-	TRBV12-3/TRBV12-4	TRBJ2-2	CASSPTVHTGELFF	TGTGCCAGCAGCCCGACAGTCCACACCGGGGAGCTGTTTTTT
many	-	TRBV27	TRBJ1-5	CASSVAGPTQPQHF	TGTGCCAGCAGTGTGGCAGGTCCGACTCAGCCCCAGCATTTT
few	TRBD2	TRBV28	TRBJ2-1	CASRLAGVGNEQFF	TGTGCCAGCAGACTAGCGGGAGTGGGAAATGAGCAGTTCTTC
-	TRBD2	TRBV28	TRBJ2-7	CASSGGLAIHEQYF	TGTGCCAGCAGTGGGGGACTAGCGATACACGAGCAGTACTTC